The 23 T cell receptor beta chains reported below all come from one sample, sequenced in a study of cytomegalovirus exposure and HLA in healthy donors. The PCR ran on 60 Vbeta and 13 Jbeta primers. Clones were read by immunoSEQ multiplex PCR, and TCRdb kept only the in-frame ones, dropping some. The sample consists of roughly 86,000 clones, more than 60% of them appearing once. The sequencing input was PBMCs. All receptors derive from a man between 50 and 59 years old in good health and CMV-seropositive.

Of note for this clone: A junction end diverges from the germline sequence, so it may reflect a read error. The rearrangement links TRBV5-3 to TRBJ1-5; D remains ambiguous. Being an ORF, TRBV5-3 has a function that is uncertain. The CDR3 is made up of 13 amino acids. CDR3 protein: CARIPVSNQPQNF. DNA of the CDR3: TGTGCCAGAATTCCGGTTAGCAATCAGCCCCAGAATTTT.

The V gene is TRBV27, the J gene TRBJ1-2; the match to TRBD1 covers 7 bases. V shed 5 bases and J 3 bases; nucleotides not matched to a gene: 12. This CDR3 is 16 amino acids long. Germline values: CDR1 MNHEY, CDR2 SMNVEV (reference sequence). CDR3 residues: CASSPSLDRVHYGYTF. CDR3 DNA sequence: TGTGCCAGCAGTCCTAGCCTCGACAGGGTGCACTATGGCTACACCTTC.

V gene TRBV11-2 combines with J gene TRBJ1-1; TRBD1 might be the D (6 bases). Trimming shortened V by 2 bases and J by 5 bases, and 18 bases separated the two germline ends. The CDR3 is 16 amino acids. Looked up from germline, CDR1 is SGHAT and CDR2 is FQNNGV. The CDR3 coding sequence is TGTGCCAGCAGCTTAATGTGGGGCGGGGGCGGAACTGAAGCTTTCTTT. Translated, it gives CASSLMWGGGGTEAFF.

The chain uses TRBV7-2 and TRBJ2-5; TRBD1 matches 8 bases. Germline values: CDR1 SGHTA, CDR2 FQGNSA. Trimming cost V 5 bases and J 5 bases; bases outside gene matches: 4. This CDR3 spans 13 amino acids. CDR3 amino acids: CASSPNRGETQYF. The CDR3 nucleotides read TGTGCCAGCAGCCCAAACAGGGGGGAGACCCAGTACTTC.

The chain has TRBV28 and TRBJ1-1, with TRBD1 identical over 9 bases. The CDR3 is made up of 15 amino acids. Unmatched junction bases numbered 6, after V lost 5 bases and J lost 2 bases. Germline CDR1 is MDHEN and CDR2 is SYDVKM. CDR3 in amino acids: CASSPGDRVNTEAFF. The CDR3 DNA is TGTGCCAGCAGTCCCGGGGACAGGGTTAACACTGAAGCTTTCTTT. Full variable domain (outside the CDR3, taken from reference TRBV28 and TRBJ1-1): DVKVTQSSRYLVKRTGEKVFLECVQDMDHENMFWYRQDPGLGLRLIYFSYDVKMKEKGDIPEGYSVSREKKERFSLILESASTNQTSMYLCASSPGDRVNTEAFFGQGTRLTVV.

This clone appeared a few times. The chain joins TRBV6-5 to TRBJ1-4, with 7 bases aligning to TRBD1. V lost 2 bases and J lost 5; bases outside the gene matches: 5. The CDR3 has 15 amino acids. The germline V gene has CDR1 MNHEY and CDR2 SVGAGI. This CDR3 is CASSYALTGNEKLFF. The CDR3 bases are TGTGCCAGCAGTTACGCATTGACAGGGAATGAAAAACTGTTTTTT.

The chain couples TRBV9 to TRBJ2-7; 8 nucleotides match TRBD1. The CDR3 has 17 amino acids. V dropped 3 bases and J dropped 4; count of bases not matched to a gene: 15. Germline values: CDR1 SGDLS, CDR2 YYNGEE. The CDR3 region has the DNA TGTGCCAGCAGCGCTCATGAGAGTAGGACAGGGATGTACGAGCAGTACTTC. Translated: CASSAHESRTGMYEQYF.

The rearrangement links TRBV7-2 to TRBJ1-5; 8 nucleotides match TRBD1. The CDR3 runs 15 residues. Germline V gives CDR1 SGHTA, CDR2 FQGNSA. V dropped 5 bases and J dropped 6; count of bases not matched to a gene: 9. The CDR3 is CASSITTGGGQPQHF. The CDR3 DNA is TGTGCCAGCAGCATCACAACAGGGGGAGGTCAGCCCCAGCATTTT.

As concerns this clone: At one end, the junction sequence differs from germline, possibly due to a read error. This chain joins TRBV25-1 and TRBJ1-2; D is uncertain. CDR1 is MGHDK, CDR2 SYGVNS, per germline. The CDR3 has 12 residues. The CDR3 coding sequence is TGTGCCAGCAGTGAACTGGGCTATGGCTACCCCTTC. Protein: CASSELGYGYPF.

This rearrangement joins TRBV5-4 to TRBJ1-1; TRBD1 might be the D (5 bases). V was clipped by 4 bases and J by 5 bases, with 15 bases between them. The CDR3 extends over 14 amino acids. CDR1 and CDR2 (germline): SGHNT, YYREEE (reference sequence). This CDR3 is CASSPSGGSTEAFF. The DNA of the CDR3 is TGTGCCAGCAGCCCGTCGGGGGGTAGTACTGAAGCTTTCTTT.

The rearrangement uses TRBV5-1 and TRBJ2-6; 13 nucleotides align to TRBD2. The CDR3 has 18 residues. With V trimmed by 4 bases and J by 0 bases, 4 bases remained unmatched. The germline V gene has CDR1 SGHRS and CDR2 YFSETQ. Here the CDR3 reads CASSALAGGPSGANVLTF. The DNA of the CDR3 is TGCGCCAGCAGCGCACTAGCGGGGGGGCCCTCTGGGGCCAACGTCCTGACTTTC.

In regard to this clone: One junction end disagrees with the germline gene, perhaps due to a read error. CDR3 amino acids: CASSYGQVDSPLNF. The DNA for the CDR3 is TGTGCCAGCAGTTACGGACAGGTAGATTCACCCCTCAACTTT. The chain has TRBV5-6 and TRBJ1-6; 7 bases are shared with TRBD1. The CDR3 loop spans 14 amino acids. Germline assignment: CDR1 SGHDT and CDR2 YYEEEE.

V gene TRBV7-8 combines with J gene TRBJ1-2; 7 bases map to TRBD1. This CDR3 is built from 14 residues. Germline trimming cut 1 base from V and 4 bases from J; bases unmatched to any gene: 3. Looked up from germline, CDR1 is SGHVS and CDR2 is FQNEAQ. For the CDR3, the DNA is TGTGCCAGCAGCTTAGTTGACAGGGCCTATGGCTACACCTTC. This encodes CASSLVDRAYGYTF.

The chain is built from TRBV29-1 and TRBJ2-1, with D perhaps matching TRBD2 (7 bases). The CDR3 is 14 amino acids. Trimming shortened V by 5 bases and J by 4 bases, and 15 bases separated the two germline ends. Germline V gives CDR1 SQVTM, CDR2 ANQGSEA. CDR3 amino acids: CSVPRGGFYNEQFF. As DNA, the CDR3 is TGCAGCGTTCCCCGCGGGGGCTTTTACAATGAGCAGTTCTTC.

The V gene is TRBV6-4, the J gene TRBJ2-2, with 7 bases identical to TRBD2. CDR1 and CDR2 (germline): MRHNA, SNTAGT. J gave up 4 bases and V 8 bases, and 4 bases lay outside the gene matches. This CDR3 contains 13 residues. CDR3 protein: CASSTSRTGELFF. The CDR3, as DNA: TGTGCCAGCTCGACTAGCCGCACCGGGGAGCTGTTTTTT.

This chain uses TRBV19 with TRBJ1-2; D possibly corresponds to TRBD1 (6 bases). The CDR3 has 18 residues. The V end lost 5 bases, the J end lost 3 bases, and 25 bases lay between the germline ends. Germline V lookup: CDR1 LNHDA, CDR2 SQIVND (reference sequence). CDR3 in DNA: TGTGCCAGTAGTGCCGGGCGAGCGGGGGCGATACGGTACTATGGCTACACCTTC. It yields the protein CASSAGRAGAIRYYGYTF. Using reference TRBV19 and TRBJ1-2 for the parts outside the CDR3, the full variable domain is DGGITQSPKYLFRKEGQNVTLSCEQNLNHDAMYWYRQDPGQGLRLIYYSQIVNDFQKGDIAEGYSVSREKKESFPLTVTSAQKNPTAFYLCASSAGRAGAIRYYGYTFGSGTRLTVV.

The V call is TRBV5-4, the J call TRBJ2-5; 8 bases match TRBD2. After removal of 0 bases from V and 5 bases from J, the junction contained 3 bases not matched to a gene. The CDR3 totals 14 residues. Germline assignment: CDR1 SGHNT and CDR2 YYREEE (reference sequence). DNA of the CDR3: TGTGCCAGCAGCTTGGACCGCGGGGGGGAGACCCAGTACTTC. It codes for CASSLDRGGETQYF.

This rearrangement joins TRBV11-3 to TRBJ2-2; 15 bases map to TRBD2. This CDR3 has 18 amino acids. Trimming took 5 bases from V and 5 from J; bases not matched to a gene: 9. Germline CDR1 and CDR2: SGHNT and YENEEA. This CDR3 reads CASSPWTSGGVGTGELFF. In nucleotides, the CDR3 is TGTGCCAGCAGCCCGTGGACTAGCGGGGGGGTCGGTACCGGGGAGCTGTTTTTT.

The chain links TRBV30 to TRBJ1-1, with D possibly TRBD1 on 6 matching bases. Trimming shortened V by 1 base and J by 1 base, and 10 bases separated the two germline ends. Germline CDR1 and CDR2: GTSNPN and SVGIG (reference sequence). CDR3 length: 14 amino acids. CDR3 sequence reads: CAWSAGQPNTEAFF. The DNA of the CDR3 is TGTGCCTGGAGTGCCGGACAGCCGAACACTGAAGCTTTCTTT.

The chain couples TRBV7-9 to TRBJ1-2; perhaps TRBD1 as D (6 bases). Trimming stripped 7 bases from V and 2 bases from J, with 8 bases between. The germline V gene has CDR1 SEHNR and CDR2 FQNEAQ (reference sequence). The CDR3 totals 12 residues. The CDR3 loop reads CASIGQNYGYTF. CDR3 bases: TGTGCCAGCATCGGACAGAACTATGGCTACACCTTC.

The chain links TRBV4-3 to TRBJ1-5; D may be TRBD1 (5 bases). The CDR3 has 15 amino acids. V gave up 4 bases and J gave up 0 bases, with 10 bases separating them. CDR1 and CDR2 from the germline V gene are LGHNA and YSLEER. CDR3 sequence (DNA): TGCGCCAGCAGCCCTACCAGGGATAGCAATCAGCCCCAGCATTTT. It encodes CASSPTRDSNQPQHF.

The chain is built from TRBV5-1 and TRBJ1-5, with a possible D match to TRBD1 (6 bases). From germline, CDR1 is SGHRS and CDR2 YFSETQ. This CDR3 contains 14 residues. Trimming left V 5 bases short and J 7 bases short, with 16 bases between. CDR3 nucleotide sequence: TGCGCCAGCAGTCCTGGACAGTCTGACCAGCCCCAGCATTTT. Amino acids: CASSPGQSDQPQHF.

The chain recombines TRBV4-3 with TRBJ2-5, with TRBD2 as a possible D gene (6 bases). V was cut by 4 bases and J by 3 bases, with 12 bases left in between. Germline CDR1 and CDR2: LGHNA and YSLEER. The CDR3 runs to 14 residues. The DNA of the CDR3 is TGCGCCAGCAGCCCCGGGGGAGGAGAAGAGACCCAGTACTTC. It specifies CASSPGGGEETQYF.